These 18 T cell receptor beta chains share one sample of origin, sequenced in a study of control samples from healthy donors and cancer patients. Sequencing was performed with immunoSEQ multiplex PCR; in TCRdb, only in-frame clones are kept and a portion is missing. The sample includes 150,000 to 200,000 clones, 90% to 95% of them seen just once. The sample taken for sequencing was blood. The receptors derive from a man between 18 and 35 years old in good health.

The chain has TRBV6-5 and TRBJ2-3; D gene uncertain. Trimming left V 2 bases short and J 1 base short, with 4 bases between. The CDR3 is 13 amino acids. Germline V gives CDR1 MNHEY, CDR2 SVGAGI. CDR3 nucleotides: TGTGCCAGCAGTTACGCAGGCACAGATACGCAGTATTTT. This translates into CASSYAGTDTQYF.

This clone was recorded only once. This chain uses TRBV4-2 with TRBJ1-4; D possibly corresponds to TRBD1 (5 bases). CDR3 length: 16 amino acids. Between the trimmed V and J ends, which lost 0 bases and 4 bases, there was a span of 12 bases. Germline CDR1 LGHNA, CDR2 YNFKEQ. This CDR3 is CASSQDWGGDNEKLFF. In nucleotides, the CDR3 is TGTGCCAGCAGCCAAGATTGGGGGGGGGATAATGAAAAACTGTTTTTT.

As to this clone: The same CDR3 arises from other DNA sequences in this sample as well. The chain carries TRBV24-1 and TRBJ2-1, with TRBD1 matching over 8 bases. J gave up 7 bases and V 3 bases, and 7 bases lay outside the gene matches. The CDR3 sequence is 15 residues long. Germline CDR1 is KGHDR and CDR2 is SFDVKD. CDR3 sequence (DNA): TGTGCCACCAGTGATCCCGGACAGGGTAGAAATGAGCAGTTCTTC. This translates into CATSDPGQGRNEQFF.

The gene calls are TRBV30 and TRBJ2-1; 8 bases map to TRBD1. Trimming took 1 base from V and 3 from J; bases not matched to a gene: 2. Germline V gene lookup returns CDR1 GTSNPN and CDR2 SVGIG (reference sequence). The CDR3 is 14 amino acids. The CDR3 is CAWSAGQGYNEQFF. CDR3 coding DNA: TGTGCCTGGAGTGCAGGACAGGGCTACAATGAGCAGTTCTTC.

A remark on this clone: The same CDR3 can be traced to other DNA sequences in this sample. The chain has TRBV3-1 (or the pseudogene TRBV3-2) and TRBJ2-1; 7 bases fit TRBD1. There are 16 residues in the CDR3. J was trimmed by 3 bases and V by 0 bases; bases with no gene match: 5. Per germline, CDR1 LGHDT and CDR2 YNNKEL (reference sequence). The CDR3 sequence: CASSQEDRVFYNEQFF. For the CDR3, the DNA is TGTGCCAGCAGCCAAGAAGACAGGGTGTTCTACAATGAGCAGTTCTTC.

This clone was seen a handful of times. The V and J genes are TRBV6-4 and TRBJ1-1, with D hard to call. CDR1 and CDR2 (germline): MRHNA, SNTAGT. The ends were cut back, 6 bases at V and 11 bases at J, with 22 bases in the middle. The CDR3 has 14 residues. The CDR3 DNA is TGTGCCAGCAGCGTAGACAACACTAGGAGTGGCGCTTTCTTT. Protein: CASSVDNTRSGAFF.

V and J are TRBV3-1 (or the pseudogene TRBV3-2) and TRBJ2-5, with 13 bases that match TRBD2. J lost 4 bases, V lost 4 bases, and 6 bases had no gene match. Germline V CDR1 and CDR2: LGHDT, YNNKEL (reference sequence). The CDR3 has 16 residues. For the CDR3, the DNA is TGTGCCAGCAGCCGGACTAGCGGGGGCCGGGGAGAGACCCAGTACTTC. It codes for CASSRTSGGRGETQYF.

This chain joins TRBV5-1 and TRBJ2-7; D is perhaps TRBD2 (5 bases). CDR3 length: 14 amino acids. CDR1 SGHRS and CDR2 YFSETQ come from the germline V gene. V dropped 1 base and J dropped 5 bases, with 13 bases sitting between them. CDR3 amino acids: CASSLSDPADEQYF. The CDR3, as DNA: TGCGCCAGCAGCTTGTCGGACCCAGCGGACGAGCAGTACTTC.

The rearrangement joins TRBV29-1 to TRBJ2-1; the D gene is possibly TRBD1 (6 bases). Germline V gives CDR1 SQVTM, CDR2 ANQGSEA. V lost 4 bases to trimming and J lost 2 bases, with 9 bases between them. The CDR3 has 13 amino acids. The CDR3 is CSVVRTAYNEQFF. DNA of the CDR3: TGCAGCGTTGTACGGACAGCCTACAATGAGCAGTTCTTC.

This rearrangement joins TRBV30 to TRBJ1-3; D is unresolved. The ends were cut back, 4 bases at V and 2 bases at J, with 15 bases in the middle. The CDR3 is made up of 15 amino acids. Germline CDR1 reads GTSNPN; CDR2 reads SVGIG (reference sequence). The CDR3 sequence is CAWNFGREPGNTIYF. For the CDR3, the DNA is TGTGCCTGGAACTTTGGTAGGGAGCCTGGAAACACCATATATTTT.

The rearrangement links TRBV28 to TRBJ2-7; D unclear. Trimming stripped 5 bases from V and 3 bases from J, with 5 bases between. Germline assignment: CDR1 MDHEN and CDR2 SYDVKM. The CDR3 has 11 amino acids. CDR3 DNA: TGTGCCAGCAGTACCCTCTACGAGCAGTACTTC. Translation gives CASSTLYEQYF.

The rearrangement uses TRBV20-1 and TRBJ2-7; 7 bases are a match to TRBD2. CDR3 length: 11 amino acids. J lost 1 base, V lost 7 bases, and 1 base had no gene match. Germline CDR1 is DFQATT and CDR2 is SNEGSKA (reference sequence). The CDR3 DNA is TGCAGTGTGGGGGGGTCCTACGAGCAGTACTTC. It specifies CSVGGSYEQYF.

This rearrangement joins TRBV2 to TRBJ1-2, with 7 bases lining up with TRBD1. The CDR3 has 17 residues. V gave up 4 bases and J gave up 3 bases; unmatched junction bases: 14. Per germline, CDR1 SNHLY and CDR2 FYNNEI. CDR3 sequence (DNA): TGTGCCAGCAGTGGGACCGGGACAGACAAGGTGGACTATGGCTACACCTTC. It codes for CASSGTGTDKVDYGYTF.

The chain recombines TRBV28 with TRBJ2-1; D is perhaps TRBD2 (6 bases). The CDR3 is 15 amino acids. V gave up 1 base and J gave up 6 bases, with 13 bases separating them. Germline CDR1 is MDHEN and CDR2 is SYDVKM. The CDR3 nucleotides are TGTGCCAGCAGTTTATTAAGGGGAGGTAGCAATGAGCAGTTCTTC. As protein: CASSLLRGGSNEQFF.

V and J are TRBV7-2 and TRBJ2-5; D is uncertain. This CDR3 comprises 15 residues. Germline V gene sequence: CDR1 SGHTA, CDR2 FQGNSA. V was shortened by 2 bases and J by 2 bases, with 12 bases between the two germline ends. CDR3 amino acids: CASSLTRTGQETQYF. In nucleotides, the CDR3 is TGTGCCAGCAGCTTAACTCGGACCGGACAAGAGACCCAGTACTTC.

This clone was detected once. The chain joins TRBV9 to TRBJ2-7; D gene uncertain. Per germline, CDR1 SGDLS and CDR2 YYNGEE. Deletions cut 0 bases from V and 2 bases from J, with 9 bases between. CDR3 length: 14 residues. The CDR3 DNA reads TGTGCCAGCAGCGTAGAACAAGTAACCTACGAGCAGTACTTC. As protein: CASSVEQVTYEQYF.

V is TRBV7-9 and J is TRBJ1-4; D is unclear. CDR3 length equals 14 residues. In germline, CDR1 is SEHNR, CDR2 FQNEAQ (reference sequence). The germline V and J ends were trimmed by 4 bases and 7 bases, with 13 bases remaining between them. CDR3 in amino acids: CASSYAGSAEKLFF. The CDR3 DNA sequence: TGTGCCAGCAGCTATGCGGGGTCGGCTGAAAAACTGTTTTTT.

The chain recombines TRBV18 with TRBJ2-7, with D possibly matching TRBD1 (5 bases). Trimming removed 6 bases at V and 2 bases at J, with 17 bases between. Germline CDR1 KGHSH, CDR2 LQKENI. CDR3 length equals 15 residues. The CDR3 nucleotides are TGTGCCAGCTCCCCTGGGGCGACCGAAACCTACGAGCAGTACTTC. This codes for CASSPGATETYEQYF.